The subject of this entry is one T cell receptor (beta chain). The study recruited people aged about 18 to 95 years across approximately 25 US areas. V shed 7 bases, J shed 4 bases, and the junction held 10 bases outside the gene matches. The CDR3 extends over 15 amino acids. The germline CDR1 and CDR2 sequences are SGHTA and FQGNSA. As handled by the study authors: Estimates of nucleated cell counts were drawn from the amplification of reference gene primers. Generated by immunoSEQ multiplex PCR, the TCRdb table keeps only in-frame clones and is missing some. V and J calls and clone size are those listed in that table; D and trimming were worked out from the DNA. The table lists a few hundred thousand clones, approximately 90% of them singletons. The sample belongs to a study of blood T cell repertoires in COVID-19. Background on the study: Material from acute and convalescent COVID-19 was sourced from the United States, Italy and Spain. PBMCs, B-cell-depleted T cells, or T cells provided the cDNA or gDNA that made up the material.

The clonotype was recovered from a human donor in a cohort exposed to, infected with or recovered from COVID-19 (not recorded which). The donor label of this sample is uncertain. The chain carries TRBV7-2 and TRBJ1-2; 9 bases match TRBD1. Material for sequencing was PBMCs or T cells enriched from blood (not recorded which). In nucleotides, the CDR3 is TGTGCCAGCACCCCGGGACAGGGAACCTCCTATGGCTACACCTTC. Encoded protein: CASTPGQGTSYGYTF. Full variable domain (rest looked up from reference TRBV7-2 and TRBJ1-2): GAGVSQSPSNKVTEKGKDVELRCDPISGHTALYWYRQSLGQGLEFLIYFQGNSAPDKSGLPSDRFSAERTGGSVSTLTIQRTQQEDSAVYLCASTPGQGTSYGYTFGSGTRLTVV.